The present entry profiles one T cell receptor beta chain with its context. Antigen unknown. These data are taken from a study of T cell repertoires in cytomegalovirus infection. Looking at the study overall: It was recently identified HLA-C-restricted and well-studied HLA-B-restricted CMV epitopes that the study used. Matching HLA type, along with CMV infection, was indicated by public TCR beta signatures. Study-level points and caveats: The cumulative frequency of public TCR beta families distinguished individuals who carried CMV together with the relevant HLA.

This CDR3 region has 14 residues. The V and J ends lost 0 bases and 7 bases respectively, with 13 bases between them. Germline-derived CDR1 and CDR2 are SGDLS and YYNGEE. One entry per CDR3 protein results from TCRdb running MiXCR on the reads. Of about 150,000 distinct CDR3 sequences in the sample, 25% to 35% were seen once. This receptor was obtained from a human donor in good health (CMV status not recorded). Some clones in this sample may be carry-over from other donors' samples. The J gene is TRBJ2-5, the V gene TRBV9, with D uncertain. Sequencing used CD8+ T cells from cultured PBMCs, obtained from culture after CMV antigen stimulation. CDR3 residues: CASSVGGSPGTQYF. The DNA for the CDR3 is TGTGCCAGCAGCGTAGGTGGTAGTCCCGGGACCCAGTACTTC. Based on the CDR3 plus reference TRBV9 and TRBJ2-5, the full variable domain is DSGVTQTPKHLITATGQRVTLRCSPRSGDLSVYWYQQSLDQGLQFLIQYYNGEERAKGNILERFSAQQFPDLHSELNLSSLELGDSALYFCASSVGGSPGTQYFGPGTRLLVL.